This T cell receptor (beta chain) is from a study of blood T cell repertoires in COVID-19. As for the study in general: There were acute and convalescent COVID-19 samples, and they came from the United States, Italy and Spain. T cells, B-cell-depleted T cells, or PBMCs provided the cDNA or gDNA that served as material.

Germline CDR1 and CDR2: LNHDA and SQIVND (reference sequence). The CDR3 is made up of 16 amino acids. V lost 7 bases, J lost 4 bases, and 20 bases lay in between. Source study methods: Reference gene primers were amplified, and this amplification served to estimate nucleated cell counts. Using immunoSEQ multiplex PCR, the repertoire was profiled, and TCRdb retains in-frame clones only, with some absent. V and J calls and clone size are as listed in that table; D and trimming were resolved from the DNA. This table has 40,000 or so clones, approximately 85% appearing once. This clone appeared once. Sequencing used peripheral blood. The chain carries TRBV19 and TRBJ1-5; tentatively, D is TRBD1 (6 bases). The clonotype comes from a man in his sixties or seventies with acute or convalescent COVID-19. The CDR3 sequence: CASTDGQGRGNQPQHF. CDR3 nucleotide sequence: TGTGCCAGTACTGATGGGCAGGGAAGGGGGAATCAGCCCCAGCATTTT.